These T cell receptor beta chains were read from a single sample in a study of blood T cell repertoires in COVID-19. TCRdb's copy holds only in-frame clones and misses some; the assay was immunoSEQ multiplex PCR. The sample carries around 130,000 clones, 70% to 90% recorded once. Sequencing was done on a sample of peripheral blood. These receptors all stem from a man between 65 and 85 years old with active COVID-19. Both conserved end residues are part of each CDR3. The D gene is left open where the match is weak. Clone size is not always given. Where it is, it says once, few, many or a class for expanded clones.

TRBD1 | TRBJ2-2 | TRBV18 | - | TGTGCCAGCTCCTTAGGACAGGGCAGGAACACCGGGGAGCTGTTTTTT | CASSLGQGRNTGELFF
- | TRBJ2-2 | TRBV27 | few | TGTGCCAGCAGTTTGAGAGGGTACGCCGGGGAGCTGTTTTTT | CASSLRGYAGELFF
TRBD1 | TRBJ1-2 | TRBV7-3 | - | TGTGCCAGCAGCCCAACCGGGACAGATGGACACGGCTACACCTTC | CASSPTGTDGHGYTF
TRBD2 | TRBJ2-5 | TRBV6-5 | - | TGTGCCAGCAGGGGACTAGCGGCCGGGTTGGAGACCCAGTACTTC | CASRGLAAGLETQYF
TRBD1 | TRBJ1-1 | TRBV19 | - | TGTGCCAGTAGAAGGGACAGGGGGACTGAAGCTTTCTTT | CASRRDRGTEAFF
- | TRBJ1-3 | TRBV6-1 | - | TGTGCCAGCAGTGACCGACTCTCTGGAAACACCATATATTTT | CASSDRLSGNTIYF
- | TRBJ2-5 | TRBV27 | - | TGTGCCAGCAGTTTATCTCCTCGGGAGACCCAGTACTTC | CASSLSPRETQYF
TRBD1 | TRBJ1-6 | TRBV5-6 | - | TGTGCCAGCAGCAGAGGGACAGGGGGCGCGAGATCACCCCTCCACTTT | CASSRGTGGARSPLHF
TRBD1 | TRBJ2-7 | TRBV30 | - | TGTGCCTGGGACAGGGGGAGCTCCTACGAGCAGTACTTC | CAWDRGSSYEQYF
TRBD2 | TRBJ2-3 | TRBV2 | - | TGTGCCAGCAGTGACTCCCTAGCGGGCCTCGATACGCAGTATTTT | CASSDSLAGLDTQYF
- | TRBJ2-7 | TRBV30 | - | TGTGCCTTGGGGGGCGCCACGACCGGAGAGCAGTACTTC | CALGGATTGEQYF
- | TRBJ2-5 | TRBV12-3/TRBV12-4 | - | TGTGCCAGCCTAGGGGCAGAAGAGACCCAGTACTTC | CASLGAEETQYF
- | TRBJ1-1 | TRBV12-3/TRBV12-4 | - | TGTGCCAGCAGTTTATCCGGGAACACTGAAGCTTTCTTT | CASSLSGNTEAFF
- | TRBJ1-6 | TRBV5-1 | once | TGCGCCAGCAGCTTGGGAGATATAAATTCACCCCTCCACTTT | CASSLGDINSPLHF
TRBD1 | TRBJ1-4 | TRBV5-6 | once | TGTGCCAGCAGCTTGCAGGGGGCGGGTGAAAAACTGTTTTTT | CASSLQGAGEKLFF
- | TRBJ2-2 | TRBV20-1 | - | TGCAGTGCTTCGGTACCCGGGGAGCTGTTTTTT | CSASVPGELFF
TRBD1 | TRBJ1-1 | TRBV6-1 | few | TGTGCCAGCAGTGAATATCGGCAGGGGGCGGGAGCTTTCTTT | CASSEYRQGAGAFF
- | TRBJ2-7 | TRBV5-5 | - | TGTGCCAGCAGCTTGTTGGGTCGGGGCGAGCAGTACTTC | CASSLLGRGEQYF
- | TRBJ1-5 | TRBV2 | - | TGTGCCAGCAGTGATTGGCAGAGCAATCAGCCCCAGCATTTT | CASSDWQSNQPQHF
TRBD1 | TRBJ1-4 | TRBV6-5 | - | TGTGCCAGCAGTTTACAGGGGGAGAAACTGTTTTTT | CASSLQGEKLFF
TRBD1 | TRBJ2-1 | TRBV24-1 | - | TGTGCCACCAGTGACCCATCGGGACAGGGCAATAACAATGAGCAGTTCTTC | CATSDPSGQGNNNEQFF
TRBD1 | TRBJ2-2 | TRBV6-5 | - | TGTGCCAGCGTCCGGGACAGGGTCTCGGACGGGGAGCTGTTTTTT | CASVRDRVSDGELFF
TRBD2 | TRBJ2-3 | TRBV5-4 | - | TGTGCCAGCAGCTTTCCACTAGCGGGAGGGTTGGATACGCAGTATTTT | CASSFPLAGGLDTQYF
- | TRBJ1-2 | TRBV3-1/TRBV3-2 | - | TGTGCCAGCAGCCTCAGACAGGACTATGGCTACACCTTC | CASSLRQDYGYTF
TRBD2 | TRBJ2-3 | TRBV27 | - | TGTGCCAGCAGTTTAAGGGAGGGGTCAGATACGCAGTATTTT | CASSLREGSDTQYF
TRBD1 | TRBJ1-1 | TRBV7-9 | - | TGTGCCAGCAGCTCCCCGGGACAGGGGAACACTGAAGCTTTCTTT | CASSSPGQGNTEAFF
- | TRBJ2-7 | TRBV12-3/TRBV12-4 | - | TGTGCCAGCTTCCGAGGGGGGGGATACGAGCAGTACTTC | CASFRGGGYEQYF
- | TRBJ2-7 | TRBV30 | - | TGTGCCTGGAGTGTCCAGGACAGGCAGTACTTC | CAWSVQDRQYF
TRBD2 | TRBJ2-7 | TRBV7-9 | - | TGTGCCAGCAGTTCGGGGGGGGCTAGCGGGAGATTCAACGAGCAGTACTTC | CASSSGGASGRFNEQYF
TRBD2 | TRBJ2-1 | TRBV6-4 | - | TGTGCCAGCAGTAGGTTTAGCGGGAGCGATGAGCAGTTCTTC | CASSRFSGSDEQFF
- | TRBJ2-5 | TRBV5-4 | - | TGTGCCAGCAGCTTGTTGAGACAAGAGACCCAGTACTTC | CASSLLRQETQYF
TRBD2 | TRBJ2-7 | TRBV15 | - | TGTGCCACCATATCGGGGGGTAAGCACGAGCAGTACTTC | CATISGGKHEQYF
TRBD2 | TRBJ2-1 | TRBV12-5 | once | TGTGCTAGTGGATACATTAGCGGGAGAGGAGTAAATGAGCAGTTCTTC | CASGYISGRGVNEQFF
- | TRBJ1-1 | TRBV19 | few | TGTGCCAGTACCACCCGGGACATCCTGAACACTGAAGCTTTCTTT | CASTTRDILNTEAFF
TRBD1 | TRBJ1-6 | TRBV25-1 | - | TGTGCCAGCAGTGGAGTGACAGGGCCTTCACCCCTCCACTTT | CASSGVTGPSPLHF
- | TRBJ2-7 | TRBV18 | once | TGTGCCAGCTCACCCGGCGGGGGCCCCTACGAGCAGTACTTC | CASSPGGGPYEQYF
- | TRBJ1-4 | TRBV19 | - | TGTGCCAGTAGTATGACAGCAACTAATGAAAAACTGTTTTTT | CASSMTATNEKLFF
TRBD1 | TRBJ2-5 | TRBV27 | - | TGTGCCAGCAGCCCTTCCGGGACAGGGAAAGAGACCCAGTACTTC | CASSPSGTGKETQYF
- | TRBJ2-7 | TRBV9 | - | TGTGCCAGCAGCGTAGGGGACTTGCTTACCTACGAGCAGTACTTC | CASSVGDLLTYEQYF
- | TRBJ1-1 | TRBV5-5 | - | TGTGCCAGCAGCTGGGCGGCACGACTCGAGGGTGAAGCTTTCTTT | CASSWAARLEGEAFF
- | TRBJ1-2 | TRBV20-1 | once | TGCAGTGCTACTGAGGCCTTCAGTGGCTACACCTTC | CSATEAFSGYTF
TRBD1 | TRBJ2-7 | TRBV4-1 | - | TGCGCCAGCAGCCATGGACACGACAGGGGTGTGCTGGAGCAGTACTTC | CASSHGHDRGVLEQYF
TRBD1 | TRBJ2-2 | TRBV4-1 | few | TGCGCCAGCAGGTCCGGGACAGGGGGAGAAGGCACCATCACCGGGGAGCTGTTTTTT | CASRSGTGGEGTITGELFF
TRBD2 | TRBJ2-5 | TRBV6-2/TRBV6-3 | - | TGTGCCAGCAGTTACTCTCGACTAGCGGGAGCCCCAGAGACCCAGTACTTC | CASSYSRLAGAPETQYF
- | TRBJ1-2 | TRBV13 | - | TGTGCCAGCAGCCCCCATAGGGGGGGCGGCTACACCTTC | CASSPHRGGGYTF
TRBD1 | TRBJ2-3 | TRBV7-2 | - | TGTGCCAGCAGCCCGGCGACAGGGGCAGGTGATACGCAGTATTTT | CASSPATGAGDTQYF